This T cell receptor beta chain was captured by sequencing in a study of blood T cell repertoires in COVID-19. Turning to the study itself: Acute-phase and convalescent COVID-19 samples originated in the United States, Italy and Spain. From T cells, B-cell-depleted T cells, or PBMCs came the material, which was cDNA or gDNA.

The CDR3 contains 19 residues. V shed 4 bases, J shed 3 bases, and the junction held 18 bases outside the gene matches. Germline V CDR1 and CDR2: SGHRS, YFSETQ. Clones were read by immunoSEQ multiplex PCR, and TCRdb kept only the in-frame ones, dropping some. The sample carries 97,000 or so clones, approximately 85% recorded once. This chain connects TRBV5-1 to TRBJ1-4; 7 nucleotides align to TRBD1. The clonotype was recovered from a man aged 35-49 years with active or convalescent COVID-19. The sequencing input was peripheral blood. The CDR3 is CASSIETGTASGANEKLFF. CDR3 in DNA: TGCGCCAGCAGCATCGAGACAGGGACAGCCTCAGGGGCTAATGAAAAACTGTTTTTT.